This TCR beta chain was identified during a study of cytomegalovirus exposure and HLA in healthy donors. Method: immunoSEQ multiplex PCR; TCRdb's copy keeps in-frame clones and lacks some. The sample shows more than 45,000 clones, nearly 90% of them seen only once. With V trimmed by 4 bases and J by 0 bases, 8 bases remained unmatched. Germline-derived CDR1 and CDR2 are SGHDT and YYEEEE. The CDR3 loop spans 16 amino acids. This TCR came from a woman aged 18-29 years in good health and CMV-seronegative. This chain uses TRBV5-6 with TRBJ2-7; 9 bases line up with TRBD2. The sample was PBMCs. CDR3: CASSELSGSHSYEQYF. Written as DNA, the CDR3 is TGTGCCAGCAGCGAACTTAGCGGGAGTCACTCCTACGAGCAGTACTTC.